This is a list of T cell receptor beta chains from one sample in a study of blood T cell repertoires in COVID-19. The data were produced by immunoSEQ multiplex PCR, yet TCRdb's version contains in-frame clones alone and is incomplete. The data contain approximately 150,000 clones, approximately 85% of them seen just once; the ten biggest clones take up about 2.6%. Sequenced sample: peripheral blood. These receptors originate from a human donor with acute or convalescent COVID-19. The donor label of this sample is uncertain. Each CDR3 is given with its conserved first and last residue. D genes are given only for firm matches.

TRBJ1-6	NA	TRBV28	CASSQAIGGSWDSPLHF
TRBJ1-2	NA	TRBV11-3	CASRLIGGNYGYTF
TRBJ2-3	TRBD2	TRBV7-2	CASSPGGIDTQYF
TRBJ1-3	NA	TRBV5-4	CASTAGYGQVSGNTIYF
TRBJ1-1	NA	TRBV24-1	CATSARANTEAFF
TRBJ1-2	NA	TRBV4-2	CASSQRRDIDGYTF
TRBJ1-1	NA	TRBV28	CASRRGGGTEAFF
TRBJ1-1	NA	TRBV27	CASRGGVMNTEAFF
TRBJ2-1	NA	TRBV5-4	CASSLARSGGSYNEQFF
TRBJ2-1	TRBD2	TRBV7-2	CASSLASGLAGYNEQFF
TRBJ1-1	NA	TRBV28	CASSRTRNTEAFF
TRBJ1-2	TRBD1	TRBV19	CASSIQTGSNYGYTF
TRBJ2-3	TRBD2	TRBV10-3	CAISESTSGGATDTQYF
TRBJ1-2	TRBD1	TRBV3-1/TRBV3-2	CASSQGAGGSIYGYTF
TRBJ1-3	NA	TRBV7-9	CASSLEETSGNTIYF
TRBJ1-1	NA	TRBV28	CASSSYGPQGTMNTEAFF
TRBJ1-1	TRBD1	TRBV28	CASSHRQGYTEAFF
TRBJ2-1	NA	TRBV30	CAWRQINEQFF
TRBJ1-1	TRBD1	TRBV7-9	CASSGSGQGLTEAFF
TRBJ1-1	TRBD1	TRBV5-1	CASSPPDRGSTEAFF
TRBJ2-3	TRBD2	TRBV7-8	CASSLIGGAGTDTQYF
TRBJ1-1	NA	TRBV2	CASHFRLNTEAFF
TRBJ1-1	NA	TRBV16	CASSQSGNGGTEAFF
TRBJ1-5	NA	TRBV10-3	CAISESGGNQPQHF
TRBJ1-3	TRBD1	TRBV6-5	CASSRQGIPDTIYF
TRBJ2-7	NA	TRBV6-1	CASSEQGHSYEQYF
TRBJ2-1	NA	TRBV7-6	CASSLGGGADLGNAFF
TRBJ1-4	NA	TRBV28	CASSFSGGKLFF
TRBJ2-2	NA	TRBV9	CASSTPRGGNTGELFF
TRBJ2-3	TRBD2	TRBV6-2/TRBV6-3	CASSYAPQRGVLSTITDTQYF
TRBJ1-1	TRBD1	TRBV24-1	CATSDAGTGVTEAFF
TRBJ2-6	NA	TRBV6-5	CASRKASGANVLTF
TRBJ2-5	NA	TRBV7-2	CASSLGVRGDQETQYF
TRBJ2-5	NA	TRBV18	CASSPPNSHETQYF
TRBJ1-2	TRBD1	TRBV7-9	CASSLGQGLNYGYTF
TRBJ1-1	NA	TRBV9	CASSVGRGVRNTEAFF
TRBJ1-2	TRBD1	TRBV6-5	CASSSSGGRYTF
TRBJ2-2	TRBD1	TRBV6-5	CASVPGQGTGELFF
TRBJ2-7	NA	TRBV7-8	CASSLGGVGLSSSYEQYF
TRBJ2-7	NA	TRBV6-5	CASSDPDSYYEQYF
TRBJ1-4	NA	TRBV5-1	CASSPTGKMNEKLFF
TRBJ1-6	TRBD1	TRBV28	CASSSQTGGAYSPLHF
TRBJ2-1	TRBD2	TRBV19	CASSTDSGRAAQFF
TRBJ1-1	NA	TRBV2	CASTAHSPRSEAFF
TRBJ1-2	TRBD1	TRBV7-9	CASSLIARGQDGYIF
TRBJ1-1	TRBD1	TRBV5-4	CASSVDRATEAFF
TRBJ2-5	NA	TRBV7-2	CASRGRRGEETQYF
TRBJ2-5	TRBD1	TRBV10-3	CAIAGQGREETQYF
TRBJ2-2	TRBD2	TRBV19	CASTMGLAGENTGELFF
TRBJ1-1	NA	TRBV11-2	CASSLAGYDTEAFF
TRBJ1-6	NA	TRBV9	CASSVQDSFYNSPLHF
TRBJ1-1	NA	TRBV9	CASSAQDTEAFF
TRBJ1-5	TRBD1	TRBV27	CASSLLGQVSNQPQHF